The T cell receptor beta chain described here comes from a study of blood T cell repertoires in COVID-19. Study context: PBMCs, B-cell-depleted T cells, or T cells were the source of the cDNA or gDNA that made up the material.

Trimming took 4 bases from V and 6 from J, leaving 19 bases between them. Germline CDR1 is WNHNN and CDR2 is SYGVQD (reference sequence). CDR3 length: 16 residues. This clone appeared a single time. In the original workflow: Amplification with reference gene primers provided the estimates of nucleated cell counts. The repertoire was sequenced with immunoSEQ multiplex PCR; TCRdb's copy has only in-frame clones and lacks some. Clone size and the V and J calls come from that table; the DNA yielded D and trimming. The data hold nearly 110,000 clones, with approximately 90% observed a single time. V is TRBV10-1 and J is TRBJ2-4, with D possibly matching TRBD2 (5 bases). The sequenced sample was peripheral blood. The receptor's source is a man over 45 with active or convalescent COVID-19. CDR3 sequence: CASSGGSGGIGNIQYF. In DNA, the CDR3 is TGCGCCAGCAGTGGAGGGAGTGGAGGCATTGGAAACATTCAGTACTTC.